The next 14 T cell receptor beta chains were all read from a single sample in a study of post-analysis software for immune sequencing data. General study points: With TRBV5-6, TRBV5-1 and TRBV20-1 included, about five TRBV segments were more frequent in patients than in controls.

Their antigen targets remain unknown. Each TCR beta cDNA library carried unique molecular identifiers. TCRdb used MiXCR to reprocess the PCR reads, holding one entry per CDR3 protein. This sample has approximately 770,000 distinct CDR3 sequences, with about 45% found just once. Sequenced material: blood. The origin of the receptors is a girl aged 5-17 years with multiple sclerosis.

This clonotype has only a few counts. The V and J genes are TRBV20-1 and TRBJ2-7; TRBD2 aligns across 8 bases. The CDR3 consists of 15 residues. Trimming cost V 3 bases and J 1 base; bases outside gene matches: 8. Germline values: CDR1 DFQATT, CDR2 SNEGSKA (reference sequence). CDR3 loop: CSARKGLVWSYEQYF. The CDR3 DNA reads as TGCAGTGCTAGGAAGGGACTAGTGTGGTCCTACGAGCAGTACTTC.

The rearrangement uses TRBV29-1 and TRBJ1-2; D uncertain. V dropped 6 bases and J dropped 0 bases, with 17 bases sitting between them. The CDR3 totals 15 residues. From germline, CDR1 is SQVTM and CDR2 ANQGSEA. This CDR3 reads CSVPNALPANYGYTF. For the CDR3, the DNA is TGCAGCGTCCCAAACGCCCTACCTGCTAACTATGGCTACACCTTC.

V usage is TRBV4-3 and J usage is TRBJ2-1; D is possibly TRBD2 (6 bases). The CDR3 runs 16 residues. Germline lookup yields CDR1 LGHNA and CDR2 YSLEER. V lost 0 bases to trimming and J lost 10 bases, with 19 bases between them. CDR3 protein: CASSQDSPQSLAEQFF. The CDR3 DNA reads TGCGCCAGCAGCCAAGATAGTCCCCAATCCCTAGCGGAGCAGTTCTTC.

This clonotype was seen a handful of times. The chain couples TRBV20-1 to TRBJ2-7, with D uncertain. Deletions cut 5 bases from V and 4 bases from J, with 12 bases between. Per germline, CDR1 DFQATT and CDR2 SNEGSKA (reference sequence). This CDR3 region has 12 residues. Here the CDR3 reads CSASARSYEQYF. The CDR3 region has the DNA TGCAGTGCTTCGGCCAGGTCTTACGAGCAGTACTTC.

V gene TRBV6-5 combines with J gene TRBJ2-1; TRBD2 matches at 7 bases. Germline V gene data show CDR1 as MNHEY and CDR2 as SVGAGI. Trimming removed 0 bases from V and 3 bases from J; junction bases left unmatched: 8. The CDR3 runs to 17 residues. CDR3 DNA sequence: TGTGCCAGCAGTTACTCGAATCGGGAGGCCCTCTACAATGAGCAGTTCTTC. As protein: CASSYSNREALYNEQFF.

The rearrangement uses TRBV29-1 and TRBJ2-5, with 7 bases fitting TRBD1. J lost 4 bases, V lost 4 bases, and 6 bases had no gene match. There are 13 residues in the CDR3. Per the germline V gene, CDR1 is SQVTM and CDR2 is ANQGSEA. CDR3 amino acids: CSVARGFGETQYF. CDR3 DNA sequence: TGCAGCGTTGCCAGGGGGTTCGGAGAGACCCAGTACTTC.

The chain carries TRBV9 and TRBJ2-5, with TRBD1 matching 8 bases. CDR3 size: 13 residues. V shed 2 bases and J 5 bases; nucleotides not matched to a gene: 2. From germline, CDR1 is SGDLS and CDR2 YYNGEE. In DNA form, the CDR3 reads TGTGCCAGCAGCGTCCGGGACAGGGAGACCCAGTACTTC. Translation: CASSVRDRETQYF. Full variable domain (outside the CDR3, taken from reference TRBV9 and TRBJ2-5): DSGVTQTPKHLITATGQRVTLRCSPRSGDLSVYWYQQSLDQGLQFLIQYYNGEERAKGNILERFSAQQFPDLHSELNLSSLELGDSALYFCASSVRDRETQYFGPGTRLLVL.

This clonotype showed up just a few times. The chain links TRBV5-1 to TRBJ2-5; D uncertain. Between the trimmed V and J ends, which lost 6 bases and 3 bases, there was a span of 18 bases. The CDR3 runs to 15 residues. Germline assignment: CDR1 SGHRS and CDR2 YFSETQ. Here the CDR3 reads CASKLNGFREETQYF. The DNA for the CDR3 is TGCGCCAGCAAGTTGAATGGGTTTCGAGAAGAGACCCAGTACTTC. Looking up the rest from reference TRBV5-1 and TRBJ2-5 gives the full variable domain: KAGVTQTPRYLIKTRGQQVTLSCSPISGHRSVSWYQQTPGQGLQFLFEYFSETQRNKGNFPGRFSGRQFSNSRSEMNVSTLELGDSALYLCASKLNGFREETQYFGPGTRLLVL.

The V and J genes are TRBV6-1 and TRBJ2-7; D remains ambiguous. Between the trimmed V and J ends, which lost 6 bases and 3 bases, there was a span of 15 bases. The CDR3 spans 14 residues. Looked up from germline, CDR1 is MNHNS and CDR2 is SASEGT. The CDR3 sequence: CASSPLTDVYEQYF. In DNA form, the CDR3 reads TGTGCCAGCAGCCCATTGACCGATGTCTACGAGCAGTACTTC.

The CDR3 nucleotides read TGTGCCAGCTCACCAATGGCGGGAGGGCTTAATAATGAGCAGTACTTC. This encodes CASSPMAGGLNNEQYF. V is TRBV18 and J is TRBJ2-4; 9 positions agree with TRBD2. The CDR3 contains 16 residues. Germline assignment: CDR1 KGHSH and CDR2 LQKENI. J gave up 13 bases and V 2 bases, and 15 bases lay outside the gene matches.

V usage is TRBV29-1 and J usage is TRBJ1-1; D remains unclear. Trimming shortened V by 1 base and J by 6 bases, and 6 bases separated the two germline ends. CDR3 length: 11 residues. Germline CDR1 reads SQVTM; CDR2 reads ANQGSEA. CDR3 protein: CSVEGGAEAFF. The CDR3 DNA is TGCAGCGTTGAAGGCGGAGCTGAAGCTTTCTTT.

This clonotype was detected a few times. This chain uses TRBV7-2 with TRBJ2-2; 9 bases are shared with TRBD2. The ends lost 3 bases at V and 5 bases at J; junction bases unmatched: 13. The CDR3 runs to 18 residues. Germline lookup yields CDR1 SGHTA and CDR2 FQGNSA. CDR3 region: CASSFGLAHPRGTGELFF. In DNA, the CDR3 is TGTGCCAGCAGCTTCGGACTAGCGCACCCCAGGGGTACCGGGGAGCTGTTTTTT.

The rearrangement links TRBV25-1 to TRBJ2-5; D not certain. CDR3 length: 13 amino acids. Germline values: CDR1 MGHDK, CDR2 SYGVNS. With 3 bases removed from V and 5 bases from J, the gap between germline ends came to 10 bases. CDR3 nucleotides: TGTGCCAGCAGTGAGGCAGGCTTGGAGACCCAGTACTTC. This encodes CASSEAGLETQYF.

The sample holds a few counts of this clonotype. The J gene is TRBJ1-6, the V gene TRBV15; 7 nucleotides line up with TRBD1. J gave up 10 bases and V 7 bases, and 10 bases lay outside the gene matches. CDR3 length: 14 amino acids. The germline V gene has CDR1 LNHNV and CDR2 YYDKDF (reference sequence). The CDR3 DNA sequence: TGTGCCACCACCCCAGACAGGGAGGACTCACCCCTCCACTTT. The encoded protein is CATTPDREDSPLHF. The whole variable domain, filled in from reference TRBV15 and TRBJ1-6, reads DAMVIQNPRYQVTQFGKPVTLSCSQTLNHNVMYWYQQKSSQAPKLLFHYYDKDFNNEADTPDNFQSRRPNTSFCFLDIRSPGLGDTAMYLCATTPDREDSPLHFGNGTRLTVT.